This TCR beta chain was documented in a study of graft-versus-host responses after intestinal transplantation. Points on this clone: Its antigen is unknown.

Libraries were prepared by immunoSEQ multiplex PCR; TCRdb keeps only in-frame clonotypes and omits some of them. The sample lists 45,000 to 60,000 clones; 80% to 95% were seen once. CDR3 length: 13 residues. Per the germline V gene, CDR1 is LNHDA and CDR2 is SQIVND (reference sequence). V shed 5 bases and J shed 4 bases, with 9 bases lying between them. The V and J genes are TRBV19 and TRBJ1-5; D is possibly TRBD1 (6 bases). Sequencing was performed on unstimulated CD4+ T cells sorted from spleen or lymph node cells, taken before transplant. The sequence came from a human donor who was the organ donor for an intestinal transplant. For the CDR3, the DNA is TGTGCCAGTAGTCCCGACAGGAATCAGCCCCAGCATTTT. It encodes CASSPDRNQPQHF.